This TCR beta chain came from a study of long-term antiretroviral therapy in people with HIV. Version v3.0 of the immunoSEQ assay was performed at survey level. Assay: immunoSEQ multiplex PCR; the TCRdb copy retains only in-frame clones and omits some. The repertoire holds about 20,000 clones, with about 80% as singletons. CDR1 and CDR2 from the germline V gene are SGHNT and YYREEE (reference sequence). Deletions cut 7 bases from V and 2 bases from J, with 18 bases between. The CDR3 loop spans 15 amino acids. Sequencing used unsorted PBMCs, obtained 0.2 years after starting antiretroviral therapy. V is TRBV5-4 and J is TRBJ2-5; a possible D gene is TRBD2 (5 bases). The clonotype comes from a woman in her thirties or forties with HIV. The CDR3 nucleotides read TGTGCCAGCGCTCCGTCCGGGGTTAATCAAGAGACCCAGTACTTC. It is translated as CASAPSGVNQETQYF.